Shown below are 20 T cell receptor beta chains from a single sample sequenced in a study of cytomegalovirus exposure and HLA in healthy donors listed by TCRdb under 2017. Library preparation employed the immunoSEQ multiplex PCR assay. A mixture of 60 forward primers for TCR Vbeta segments and 13 reverse primers for TCR Jbeta segments was used in the multiplex PCR. In its TCRdb copy, this immuneACCESS table keeps in-frame sequences only and misses some clones. Where compared with another copy, unresolved V genes explain less than half of these, and the others have no known cause. Counted in this sample were about 160,000 clones; 80% to 85% of them appeared once. The top ten constitute over 1.5% of the sample. Sequences were obtained from PBMCs. These receptors came from a woman aged 18-29 years in good health and CMV-seronegative.

CDR3 sequence: CASYGGGGPRDTQYF. The DNA of the CDR3 is TGCGCCAGCTATGGTGGGGGGGGTCCAAGAGATACGCAGTATTTT. V is TRBV5-1 and J is TRBJ2-3; TRBD2 aligns across 7 bases. From germline, CDR1 is SGHRS and CDR2 YFSETQ. The CDR3 length is 15 residues. The trim removed 7 bases at V and 5 bases at J, leaving 13 bases unmatched.

The V call is TRBV6-5, the J call TRBJ2-1; the match to TRBD2 covers 11 bases. V lost 3 bases and J lost 6; bases outside the gene matches: 4. Germline loops: CDR1 MNHEY, CDR2 SVGAGI. The length of the CDR3 is 15 residues. CDR3 DNA sequence: TGTGCCAGCAGTTATAGCGGGGGGGCCCTCAATGAGCAGTTCTTC. Amino acids: CASSYSGGALNEQFF.

The rearrangement joins TRBV27 to TRBJ1-1; 10 nucleotides align to TRBD1. The CDR3 is made up of 15 amino acids. The junction had 7 bases not matched to a gene; V was cut back by 2 bases and J by 7 bases. CDR1 is MNHEY, CDR2 SMNVEV, per germline (reference sequence). In nucleotides, the CDR3 is TGTGCCAGCAGTTTAGAGGGACAGGGGCGCGGTGAAGCTTTCTTT. Its translation is CASSLEGQGRGEAFF.

The chain employs TRBV4-2 and TRBJ2-1, with D perhaps matching TRBD2 (5 bases). V was pared by 0 bases and J by 6 bases, with 9 bases between. In germline, CDR1 is LGHNA, CDR2 YNFKEQ. The length of the CDR3 is 14 residues. CDR3 protein: CASSQDPEGNEQFF. The CDR3 DNA is TGTGCCAGCAGCCAAGACCCTGAGGGCAATGAGCAGTTCTTC.

This clone appeared a few times. The chain links TRBV4-2 to TRBJ2-7, with 8 bases identical to TRBD1. This CDR3 has 16 residues. J gave up 2 bases and V 5 bases, and 11 bases lay outside the gene matches. The germline CDR1 and CDR2 sequences are LGHNA and YNFKEQ. The CDR3 nucleotides read TGTGCCAGCAGCGAATCCTGGGACAGGACCCCCTACGAGCAGTACTTC. It codes for CASSESWDRTPYEQYF.

The rearrangement links TRBV21-1 to TRBJ1-2; the table calls TRBD1, which could not be checked here. TRBV21-1 is a recognized pseudogene. This CDR3 is 15 amino acids long. The CDR3 loop reads CASSGPGQTNYGYTF. CDR3 DNA: TGTGCCAGCAGCGGGCCGGGACAGACTAACTATGGCTACACCTTC.

V and J are TRBV30 and TRBJ2-3; D gene uncertain. V shed 2 bases and J shed 2 bases, with 8 bases lying between them. The CDR3 contains 13 residues. Per germline, CDR1 GTSNPN and CDR2 SVGIG (reference sequence). The CDR3 sequence is CAWSTQTTDTQYF. Here the CDR3 DNA reads TGTGCCTGGAGTACACAGACCACAGATACGCAGTATTTT.

The chain uses TRBV7-2 and TRBJ2-3; D might be TRBD2 (5 bases). In germline, CDR1 is SGHTA, CDR2 FQGNSA. The CDR3 runs 15 residues. V was pared by 2 bases and J by 2 bases, with 11 bases between. The CDR3 protein is CASSLYPGYTDTQYF. DNA of the CDR3: TGTGCCAGCAGCTTATATCCGGGGTACACAGATACGCAGTATTTT.

In this sample, this clone turned up once. The chain combines TRBV18 with TRBJ1-5; 10 bases match TRBD1. CDR1 is KGHSH, CDR2 LQKENI, per germline. This CDR3 is built from 14 residues. With V trimmed by 11 bases and J by 3 bases, 7 bases remained unmatched. In nucleotides, the CDR3 is TGTGCCTCCCGGGACAGGGGCCCCAATCAGCCCCAGCATTTT. This gives the protein CASRDRGPNQPQHF.

V gene TRBV5-6 combines with J gene TRBJ1-6; 8 positions match TRBD1. From germline, CDR1 is SGHDT and CDR2 YYEEEE. The CDR3 is 15 amino acids. Trimming removed 0 bases from V and 9 bases from J; junction bases left unmatched: 5. The CDR3 sequence: CASSLGGQGSSPLHF. The CDR3 DNA is TGTGCCAGCAGCTTGGGAGGACAGGGAAGTTCACCCCTCCACTTT.

V is TRBV2 and J is TRBJ1-4, with a tentative D call TRBD1 (5 bases). The germline V and J ends were trimmed by 8 bases and 4 bases, with 14 bases remaining between them. The CDR3 loop spans 14 amino acids. Germline CDR1 is SNHLY and CDR2 is FYNNEI. The CDR3 region is CASATTALNEKLFF. The CDR3 DNA is TGTGCCAGCGCCACGACAGCCCTTAATGAAAAACTGTTTTTT. The variable domain in full, with the rest retrieved from reference TRBV2 and TRBJ1-4, is EPEVTQTPSHQVTQMGQEVILRCVPISNHLYFYWYRQILGQKVEFLVSFYNNEISEKSEIFDDQFSVERPDGSNFTLKIRSTKLEDSAMYFCASATTALNEKLFFGSGTQLSVL.

This clone has only one observation. The V call is TRBV5-6, the J call TRBJ1-2; D is possibly TRBD1 (6 bases). The germline gives CDR1 SGHDT, CDR2 YYEEEE. The CDR3 covers 12 residues. V lost 2 bases and J lost 4, with 6 bases in between. Here the CDR3 reads CASSLQGYGYTF. Here the CDR3 DNA reads TGTGCCAGCAGCTTACAGGGCTATGGCTACACCTTC.

The chain recombines TRBV6-1 with TRBJ1-5; maybe TRBD1 (6 bases). The germline V and J ends were trimmed by 7 bases and 1 base, with 11 bases remaining between them. The CDR3 contains 14 residues. From germline, CDR1 is MNHNS and CDR2 SASEGT. The CDR3 sequence: CASKNRESNQPQHF. In nucleotides, the CDR3 is TGTGCCAGCAAGAACAGGGAAAGCAATCAGCCCCAGCATTTT.

V and J are TRBV2 and TRBJ1-4; D is ambiguous. Per germline, CDR1 SNHLY and CDR2 FYNNEI. The CDR3 has 12 amino acids. Trimming pared 1 base from V and 10 bases from J, leaving 7 bases between. The CDR3, as DNA: TGTGCCAGCAGTGAAGTACCGGGAAAACTGTTTTTT. Its protein product is CASSEVPGKLFF. The entire variable domain, with the rest obtained from reference TRBV2 and TRBJ1-4, is as follows: EPEVTQTPSHQVTQMGQEVILRCVPISNHLYFYWYRQILGQKVEFLVSFYNNEISEKSEIFDDQFSVERPDGSNFTLKIRSTKLEDSAMYFCASSEVPGKLFFGSGTQLSVL.

This clone appeared once. The rearrangement joins TRBV6-5 to TRBJ2-2, with 11 bases identical to TRBD2. The CDR3 covers 15 residues. V was clipped by 7 bases and J by 8 bases; unmatched bases: 9. Germline CDR1 reads MNHEY; CDR2 reads SVGAGI. CDR3 sequence reads: CASTLTSGVSGELFF. The CDR3 nucleotides read TGTGCCAGCACTCTGACTAGCGGGGTGTCGGGGGAGCTGTTTTTT.

This chain joins TRBV5-1 and TRBJ2-3, with 7 nucleotides matching TRBD2. Germline CDR1 SGHRS, CDR2 YFSETQ. V shed 5 bases, J shed 3 bases, and the junction held 9 bases outside the gene matches. The CDR3 sequence is 15 residues long. This CDR3 is CASSLSGKGTDTQYF. In DNA form, the CDR3 reads TGCGCCAGCAGTCTGAGCGGGAAAGGGACAGATACGCAGTATTTT.

The chain carries TRBV9 and TRBJ2-1, with 11 bases that match TRBD2. The V segment lost 0 bases and the J segment 12 bases; nucleotides outside the gene matches: 8. CDR3 length: 15 residues. Germline loops: CDR1 SGDLS, CDR2 YYNGEE. The CDR3 here is CASSVALAGGSAQFF. In DNA, the CDR3 is TGTGCCAGCAGCGTAGCGCTAGCGGGGGGCTCGGCGCAGTTCTTC.

V and J are TRBV2 and TRBJ2-1; a weak D match, TRBD2 (6 bases). Germline lookup yields CDR1 SNHLY and CDR2 FYNNEI. The CDR3 is made up of 14 amino acids. Trimming cost V 4 bases and J 15 bases, with 22 bases left between them. The CDR3, as DNA: TGTGCCAGCAGTGGGGATCGACTAGTAAGTTGGCTGTTCTTC. It specifies CASSGDRLVSWLFF.

The chain joins TRBV7-8 to TRBJ1-5, with TRBD1 matching 8 bases. This CDR3 is 15 amino acids long. Germline V gene sequence: CDR1 SGHVS, CDR2 FQNEAQ. The V gene end was trimmed by 2 bases and the J gene end by 8 bases; junction bases not matched to a gene: 8. The CDR3 loop reads CASSLTGQGFKPQHF. For the CDR3, the DNA is TGTGCCAGCAGCTTAACCGGACAGGGTTTTAAGCCCCAGCATTTT.

This clone turned up a few times. The chain combines TRBV2 with TRBJ2-7; 14 positions agree with TRBD2. The ends lost 5 bases at V and 0 bases at J; junction bases unmatched: 9. The length of the CDR3 is 18 residues. The germline CDR1 and CDR2 sequences are SNHLY and FYNNEI. In DNA, the CDR3 is TGTGCCAGCAGTAGGACTAGCGGGGGGCCAAACCTCTCCTACGAGCAGTACTTC. This translates into CASSRTSGGPNLSYEQYF.